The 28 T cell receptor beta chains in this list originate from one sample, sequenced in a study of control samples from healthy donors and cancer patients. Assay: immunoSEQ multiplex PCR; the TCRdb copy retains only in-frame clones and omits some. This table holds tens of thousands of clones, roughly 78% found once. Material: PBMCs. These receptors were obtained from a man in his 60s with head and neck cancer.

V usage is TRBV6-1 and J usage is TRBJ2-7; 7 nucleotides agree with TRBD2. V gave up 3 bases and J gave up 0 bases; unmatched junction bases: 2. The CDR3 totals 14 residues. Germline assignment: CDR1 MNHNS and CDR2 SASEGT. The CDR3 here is CASSEGGPSYEQYF. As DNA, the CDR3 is TGTGCCAGCAGTGAGGGAGGGCCCTCCTACGAGCAGTACTTC.

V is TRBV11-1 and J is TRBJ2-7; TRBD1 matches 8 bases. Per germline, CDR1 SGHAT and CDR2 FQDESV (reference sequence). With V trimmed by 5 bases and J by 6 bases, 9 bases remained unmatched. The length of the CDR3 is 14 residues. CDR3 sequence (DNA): TGTGCCAGCAGCCGCCTGGACAGGGCTCGCGAGCAGTACTTC. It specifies CASSRLDRAREQYF. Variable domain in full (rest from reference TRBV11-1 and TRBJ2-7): EAEVAQSPRYKITEKSQAVAFWCDPISGHATLYWYRQILGQGPELLVQFQDESVVDDSQLPKDRFSAERLKGVDSTLKIQPAELGDSAMYLCASSRLDRAREQYFGPGTRLTVT.

CDR3 sequence (DNA): TGTGCCAGCAGTTTATCGCAGGTCACTGAAGCTTTCTTT. Translation: CASSLSQVTEAFF. The rearrangement joins TRBV27 to TRBJ1-1; D ambiguous. V gave up 0 bases and J gave up 4 bases, with 6 bases separating them. The CDR3 sequence is 13 residues long. Germline V gives CDR1 MNHEY, CDR2 SMNVEV (reference sequence).

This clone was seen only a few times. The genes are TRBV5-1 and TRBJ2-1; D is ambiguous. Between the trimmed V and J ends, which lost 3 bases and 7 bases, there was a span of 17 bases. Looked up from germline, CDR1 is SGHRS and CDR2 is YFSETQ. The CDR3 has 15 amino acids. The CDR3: CASSSAPTRDNEQFF. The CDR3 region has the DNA TGCGCCAGCAGCTCGGCACCGACAAGGGATAATGAGCAGTTCTTC.

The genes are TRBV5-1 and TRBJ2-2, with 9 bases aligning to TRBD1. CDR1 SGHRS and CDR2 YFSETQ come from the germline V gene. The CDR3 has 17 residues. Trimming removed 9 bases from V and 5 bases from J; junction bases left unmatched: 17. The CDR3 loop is CATEQYGGQGSTGELFF. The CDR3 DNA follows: TGCGCCACAGAACAATACGGGGGACAGGGATCGACCGGGGAGCTGTTTTTT.

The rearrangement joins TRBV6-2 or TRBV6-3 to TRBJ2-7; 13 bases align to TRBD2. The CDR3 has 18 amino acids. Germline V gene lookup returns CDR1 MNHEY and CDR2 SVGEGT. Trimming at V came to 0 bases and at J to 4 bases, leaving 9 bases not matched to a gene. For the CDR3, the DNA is TGTGCCAGCAGTTACTCTAGCTCGACTAGCGGGAGGAAATACGAGCAGTACTTC. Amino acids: CASSYSSSTSGRKYEQYF.

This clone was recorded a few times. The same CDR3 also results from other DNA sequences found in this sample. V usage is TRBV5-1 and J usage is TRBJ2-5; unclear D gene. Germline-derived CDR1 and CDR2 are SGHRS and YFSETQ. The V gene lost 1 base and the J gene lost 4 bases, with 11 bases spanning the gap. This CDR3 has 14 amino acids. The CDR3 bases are TGCGCCAGCAGCTTGATTCCGAGTCGAGAGACCCAGTACTTC. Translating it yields CASSLIPSRETQYF.

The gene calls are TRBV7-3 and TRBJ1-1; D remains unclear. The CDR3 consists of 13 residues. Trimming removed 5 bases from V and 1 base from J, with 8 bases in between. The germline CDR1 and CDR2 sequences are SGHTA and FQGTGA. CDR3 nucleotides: TGTGCCAGCAGCCCCGACGGGAACACTGAAGCTTTCTTT. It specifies CASSPDGNTEAFF.

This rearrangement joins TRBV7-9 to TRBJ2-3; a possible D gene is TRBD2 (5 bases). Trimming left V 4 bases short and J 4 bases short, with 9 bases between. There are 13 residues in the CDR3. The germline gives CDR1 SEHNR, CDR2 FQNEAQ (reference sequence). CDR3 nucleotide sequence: TGTGCCAGCAGCTCCGGGATGTCAGATACGCAGTATTTT. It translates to CASSSGMSDTQYF.

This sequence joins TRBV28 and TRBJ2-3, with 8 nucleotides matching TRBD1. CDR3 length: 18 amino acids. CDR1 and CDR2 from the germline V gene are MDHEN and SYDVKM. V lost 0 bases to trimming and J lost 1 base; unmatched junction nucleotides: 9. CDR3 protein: CASSLWTGVRYGTDTQYF. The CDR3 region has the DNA TGTGCCAGCAGTTTATGGACAGGGGTTCGTTATGGCACAGATACGCAGTATTTT.

For the CDR3, the DNA is TGTGCCAGCAGCCAGGAACTCGTTACGAGCGGGAGAGACAATGAGCAGTTCTTC. It translates to CASSQELVTSGRDNEQFF. The V and J genes are TRBV4-2 and TRBJ2-1; 8 bases agree with TRBD2. Germline assignment: CDR1 LGHNA and CDR2 YNFKEQ. The CDR3 consists of 18 residues. The J segment lost 5 bases and the V segment lost 3 bases, leaving 15 bases of the junction unmatched.

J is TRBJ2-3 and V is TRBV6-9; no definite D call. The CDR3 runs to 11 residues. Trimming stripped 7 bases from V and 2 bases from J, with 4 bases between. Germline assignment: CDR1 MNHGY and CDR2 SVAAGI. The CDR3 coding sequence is TGTGCCAGCAATCACACAGATACGCAGTATTTT. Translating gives CASNHTDTQYF.

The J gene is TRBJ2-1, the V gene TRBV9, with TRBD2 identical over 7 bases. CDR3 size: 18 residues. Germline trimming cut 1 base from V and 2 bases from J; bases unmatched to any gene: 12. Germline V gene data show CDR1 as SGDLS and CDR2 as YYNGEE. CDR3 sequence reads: CASSVFPSGIGPYNEQFF. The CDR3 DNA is TGTGCCAGCAGCGTATTCCCTAGCGGCATAGGGCCCTACAATGAGCAGTTCTTC.

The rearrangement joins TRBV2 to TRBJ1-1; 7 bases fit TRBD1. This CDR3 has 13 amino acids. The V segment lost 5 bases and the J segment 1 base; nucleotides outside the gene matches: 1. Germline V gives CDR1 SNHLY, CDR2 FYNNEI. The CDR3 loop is CASSQGENTEAFF. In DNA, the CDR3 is TGTGCCAGCAGTCAGGGGGAGAACACTGAAGCTTTCTTT.

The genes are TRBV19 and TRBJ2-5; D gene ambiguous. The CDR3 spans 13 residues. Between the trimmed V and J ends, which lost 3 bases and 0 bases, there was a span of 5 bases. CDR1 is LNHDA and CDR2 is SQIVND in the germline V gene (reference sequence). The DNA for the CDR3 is TGTGCCAGTAGTATCCAGGACCAAGAGACCCAGTACTTC. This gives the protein CASSIQDQETQYF.

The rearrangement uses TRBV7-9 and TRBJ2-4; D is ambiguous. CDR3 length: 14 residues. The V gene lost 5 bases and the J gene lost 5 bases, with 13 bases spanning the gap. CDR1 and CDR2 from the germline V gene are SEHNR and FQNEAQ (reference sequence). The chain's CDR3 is CASSLSQTQNIQYF. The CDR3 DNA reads TGTGCCAGCAGCCTCTCCCAGACCCAAAACATTCAGTACTTC.

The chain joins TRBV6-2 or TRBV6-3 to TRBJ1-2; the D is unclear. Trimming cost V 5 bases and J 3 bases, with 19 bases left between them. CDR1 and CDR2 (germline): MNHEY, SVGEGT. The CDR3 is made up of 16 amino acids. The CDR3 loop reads CASSGLGGPKDYGYTF. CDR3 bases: TGTGCCAGCAGTGGGCTGGGAGGACCCAAAGACTATGGCTACACCTTC.

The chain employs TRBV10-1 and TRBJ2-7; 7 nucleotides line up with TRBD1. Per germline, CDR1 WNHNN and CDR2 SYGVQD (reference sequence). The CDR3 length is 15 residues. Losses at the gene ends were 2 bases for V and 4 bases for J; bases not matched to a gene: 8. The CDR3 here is CASSENTGQAYEQYF. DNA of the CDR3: TGCGCCAGCAGTGAGAACACAGGACAGGCGTACGAGCAGTACTTC.

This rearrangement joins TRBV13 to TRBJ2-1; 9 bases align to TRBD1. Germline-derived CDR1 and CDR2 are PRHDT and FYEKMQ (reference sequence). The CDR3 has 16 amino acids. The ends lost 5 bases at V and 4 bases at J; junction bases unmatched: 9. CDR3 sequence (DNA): TGTGCCAGCAGCGCGGACAGGGGCGGTAGTTACAATGAGCAGTTCTTC. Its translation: CASSADRGGSYNEQFF. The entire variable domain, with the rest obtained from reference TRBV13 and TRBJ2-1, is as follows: AAGVIQSPRHLIKEKRETATLKCYPIPRHDTVYWYQQGPGQDPQFLISFYEKMQSDKGSIPDRFSAQQFSDYHSELNMSSLELGDSALYFCASSADRGGSYNEQFFGPGTRLTVL.

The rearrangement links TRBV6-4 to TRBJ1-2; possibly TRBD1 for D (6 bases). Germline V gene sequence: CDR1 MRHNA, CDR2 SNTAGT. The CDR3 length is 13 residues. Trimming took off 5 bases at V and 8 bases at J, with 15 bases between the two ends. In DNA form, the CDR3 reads TGTGCCAGCAGTCCACGTACAGGGCTCGGCTACACCTTC. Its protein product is CASSPRTGLGYTF.

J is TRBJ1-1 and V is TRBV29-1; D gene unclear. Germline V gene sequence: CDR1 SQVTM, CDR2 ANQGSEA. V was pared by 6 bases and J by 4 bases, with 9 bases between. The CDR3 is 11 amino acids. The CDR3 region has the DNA TGCAGCGTAGTAGATGGCACTGAAGCTTTCTTT. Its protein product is CSVVDGTEAFF.

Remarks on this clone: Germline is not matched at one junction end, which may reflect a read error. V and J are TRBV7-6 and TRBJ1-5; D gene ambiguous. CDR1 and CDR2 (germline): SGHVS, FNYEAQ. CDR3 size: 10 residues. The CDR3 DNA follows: TGCAGCAACGGGGTGGCGAACCAGCATTTT. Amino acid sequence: CSNGVANQHF. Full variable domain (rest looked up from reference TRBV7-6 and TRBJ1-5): GAGVSQSPRYKVTKRGQDVALRCDPISGHVSLYWYRQALGQGPEFLTYFNYEAQQDKSGLPNDRFSAERPEGSISTLTIQRTEQRDSAMYRCSNGVANQHFGDGTRLSIL.

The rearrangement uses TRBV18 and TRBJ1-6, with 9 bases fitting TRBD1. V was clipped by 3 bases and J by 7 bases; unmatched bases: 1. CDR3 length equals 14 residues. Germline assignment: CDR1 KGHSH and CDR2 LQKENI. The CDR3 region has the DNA TGTGCCAGCTCACCCGGGACAGGGAATTCACCCCTCCACTTT. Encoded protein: CASSPGTGNSPLHF. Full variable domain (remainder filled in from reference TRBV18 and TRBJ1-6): NAGVMQNPRHLVRRRGQEARLRCSPMKGHSHVYWYRQLPEEGLKFMVYLQKENIIDESGMPKERFSAEFPKEGPSILRIQQVVRGDSAAYFCASSPGTGNSPLHFGNGTRLTVT.

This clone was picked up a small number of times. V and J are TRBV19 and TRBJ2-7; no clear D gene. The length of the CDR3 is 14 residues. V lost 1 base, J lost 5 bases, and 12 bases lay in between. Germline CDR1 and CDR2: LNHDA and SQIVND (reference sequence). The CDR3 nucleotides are TGTGCCAGTAGTATAGGAGGAGCGAGCCACGAGCAGTACTTC. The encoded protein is CASSIGGASHEQYF.

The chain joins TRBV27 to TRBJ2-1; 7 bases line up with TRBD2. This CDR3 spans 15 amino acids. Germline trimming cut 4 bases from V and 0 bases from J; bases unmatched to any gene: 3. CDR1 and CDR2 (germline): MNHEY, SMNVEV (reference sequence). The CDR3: CASSSAGFSYNEQFF. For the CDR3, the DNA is TGTGCCAGCAGTTCAGCGGGATTCTCCTACAATGAGCAGTTCTTC.

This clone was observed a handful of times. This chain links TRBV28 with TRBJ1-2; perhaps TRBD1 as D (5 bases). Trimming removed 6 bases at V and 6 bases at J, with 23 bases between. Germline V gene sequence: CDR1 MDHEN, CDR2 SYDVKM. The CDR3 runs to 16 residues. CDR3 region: CASSSGTPVNGDGYTF. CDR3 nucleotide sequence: TGTGCCAGCAGCAGCGGGACGCCGGTCAATGGGGATGGCTACACCTTC.

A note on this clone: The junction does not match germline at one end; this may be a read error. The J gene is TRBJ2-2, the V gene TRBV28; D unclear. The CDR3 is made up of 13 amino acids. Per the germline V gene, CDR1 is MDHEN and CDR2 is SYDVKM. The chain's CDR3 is CSTATQNTGELFF. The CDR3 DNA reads TGCAGCACGGCTACCCAGAACACCGGGGAGCTGTTTTTT. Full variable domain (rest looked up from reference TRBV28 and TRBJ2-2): DVKVTQSSRYLVKRTGEKVFLECVQDMDHENMFWYRQDPGLGLRLIYFSYDVKMKEKGDIPEGYSVSREKKERFSLILESASTNQTSMYLCSTATQNTGELFFGEGSRLTVL.

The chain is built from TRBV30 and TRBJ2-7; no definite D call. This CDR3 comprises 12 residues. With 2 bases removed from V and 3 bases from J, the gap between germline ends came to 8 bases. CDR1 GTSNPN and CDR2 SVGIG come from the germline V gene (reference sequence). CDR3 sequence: CAWSLADYEQYF. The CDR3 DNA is TGTGCCTGGAGTTTAGCAGACTACGAGCAGTACTTC.